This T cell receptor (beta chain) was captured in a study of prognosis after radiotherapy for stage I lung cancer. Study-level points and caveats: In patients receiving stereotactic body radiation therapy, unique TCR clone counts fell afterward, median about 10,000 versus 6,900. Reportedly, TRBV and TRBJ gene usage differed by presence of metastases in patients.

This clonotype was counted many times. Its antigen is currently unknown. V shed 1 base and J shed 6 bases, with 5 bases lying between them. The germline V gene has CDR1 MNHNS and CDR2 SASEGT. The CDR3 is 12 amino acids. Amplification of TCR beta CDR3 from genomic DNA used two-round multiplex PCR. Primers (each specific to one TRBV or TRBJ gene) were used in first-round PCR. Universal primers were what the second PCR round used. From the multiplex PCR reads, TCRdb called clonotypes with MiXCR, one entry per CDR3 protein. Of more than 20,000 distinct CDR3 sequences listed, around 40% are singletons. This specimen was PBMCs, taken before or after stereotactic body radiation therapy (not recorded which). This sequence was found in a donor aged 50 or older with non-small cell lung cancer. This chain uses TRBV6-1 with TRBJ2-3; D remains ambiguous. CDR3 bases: TGTGCCAGCAGTGAAGGCCAGGATACGCAGTATTTT. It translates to CASSEGQDTQYF.